The 20 T cell receptor beta chains presented below share a single source sample, sequenced in a study of blood T cell repertoires in COVID-19. Repertoires were generated with immunoSEQ multiplex PCR, while TCRdb's copy carries only in-frame clones and drops some. The profile shows approximately 190,000 clones, about 81% of them singletons. Sequencing was performed on peripheral blood. The source of these receptors is a man younger than 40 with active or convalescent COVID-19.

This chain links TRBV4-2 with TRBJ1-1, with 9 bases lining up with TRBD1. CDR1 is LGHNA and CDR2 is YNFKEQ in the germline V gene. The J segment lost 5 bases and the V segment lost 0 bases, leaving 4 bases of the junction unmatched. This CDR3 has 15 amino acids. CDR3 residues: CASSQETGGWTEAFF. CDR3 nucleotide sequence: TGTGCCAGCAGCCAAGAAACAGGGGGCTGGACTGAAGCTTTCTTT.

This clone has a single count. V and J are TRBV6-6 and TRBJ1-2; tentatively, D is TRBD1 (5 bases). Germline-derived CDR1 and CDR2 are MNHNY and SVGAGI (reference sequence). Trimming took 8 bases from V and 4 from J, leaving 17 bases between them. This CDR3 contains 14 residues. The CDR3 bases are TGTGCCAGCCGCATTCCGGGGGGGGGCTATGGCTACACCTTC. Residues: CASRIPGGGYGYTF.

In DNA form, the CDR3 reads TGTGCCAGCAGTTCTCAGGGGGCGCGTTCTAATGAAAAACTGTTTTTT. Protein product: CASSSQGARSNEKLFF. This chain joins TRBV6-6 and TRBJ1-4, with 8 bases fitting TRBD1. The germline V gene has CDR1 MNHNY and CDR2 SVGAGI (reference sequence). The CDR3 is 16 amino acids. The V gene end was trimmed by 4 bases and the J gene end by 3 bases; junction bases not matched to a gene: 7.

The chain carries TRBV6-2 or TRBV6-3 and TRBJ2-1; maybe TRBD2 (5 bases). Germline V gene sequence: CDR1 MNHEY, CDR2 SVGEGT. V gave up 2 bases and J gave up 7 bases, with 6 bases separating them. The CDR3 is 12 residues long. In DNA form, the CDR3 reads TGTGCCAGCAGTTACAGGGAGAATGAGCAGTTCTTC. Translated, it gives CASSYRENEQFF.

The gene calls are TRBV11-2 and TRBJ2-5; TRBD1 matches at 7 bases. The CDR3 runs to 16 residues. Germline assignment: CDR1 SGHAT and CDR2 FQNNGV. V lost 5 bases to trimming and J lost 1 base; unmatched junction nucleotides: 10. CDR3: CASSQGQGVSQETQYF. CDR3 DNA: TGTGCCAGCAGCCAAGGCCAGGGGGTCAGCCAAGAGACCCAGTACTTC.

This chain's CDR3 is CASSYSMGAGGNTIYF. For the CDR3, the DNA is TGTGCCAGCAGTTACTCCATGGGGGCTGGAGGAAACACCATATATTTT. The chain couples TRBV6-5 to TRBJ1-3, with a tentative D call TRBD1 (6 bases). The CDR3 runs 16 residues. CDR1 MNHEY and CDR2 SVGAGI come from the germline V gene. Trimming left V 0 bases short and J 4 bases short, with 13 bases between.

This chain uses TRBV7-9 with TRBJ2-5; no clear D gene. The germline gives CDR1 SEHNR, CDR2 FQNEAQ (reference sequence). The CDR3 is 16 amino acids. Trimming took 4 bases from V and 1 from J, leaving 16 bases between them. The CDR3 DNA sequence: TGTGCCAGCAGCTCCGTCGGCCGGAGATTCCAAGAGACCCAGTACTTC. Translating gives CASSSVGRRFQETQYF.

This clone has a handful of counts. CDR3 protein: CASRAGTAQDTQYF. CDR3 in DNA: TGTGCCAGCAGGGCCGGGACAGCCCAAGATACGCAGTATTTT. This sequence joins TRBV6-5 and TRBJ2-3; 7 positions match TRBD1. CDR3 length equals 14 residues. In germline, CDR1 is MNHEY, CDR2 SVGAGI. V lost 6 bases to trimming and J lost 5 bases; unmatched junction nucleotides: 8.

This clone was recorded once. The rearrangement links TRBV5-6 to TRBJ2-2, with 9 bases matching TRBD1. The CDR3 sequence is 15 residues long. V was clipped by 3 bases and J by 6 bases; unmatched bases: 6. The germline V gene has CDR1 SGHDT and CDR2 YYEEEE. CDR3 nucleotide sequence: TGTGCCAGCAGCTGGGGACAGGGCGGCGCCGGGGAGCTGTTTTTT. As protein: CASSWGQGGAGELFF.

The rearrangement joins TRBV28 to TRBJ2-1; TRBD2 matches at 10 bases. CDR3 length: 16 amino acids. Per germline, CDR1 MDHEN and CDR2 SYDVKM. V was clipped by 5 bases and J by 4 bases; unmatched bases: 8. The DNA for the CDR3 is TGTGCCAGCAGTATCGGCGAGCGGGGGGGTTACAATGAGCAGTTCTTC. It yields the protein CASSIGERGGYNEQFF.

Only a few counts were recorded for this clone. The chain employs TRBV5-1 and TRBJ2-1; TRBD2 aligns across 11 bases. The CDR3 runs 13 residues. Germline-derived CDR1 and CDR2 are SGHRS and YFSETQ. V was pared by 4 bases and J by 7 bases, with 1 base of the junction left unmatched. For the CDR3, the DNA is TGCGCCAGCAGCGTAGCGGGAGGGAATGAGCAGTTCTTC. Protein: CASSVAGGNEQFF.

The chain employs TRBV7-2 and TRBJ2-5; 8 bases match TRBD1. V gave up 3 bases and J gave up 2 bases; unmatched junction bases: 5. Germline V gives CDR1 SGHTA, CDR2 FQGNSA. CDR3 length: 15 amino acids. CDR3 DNA: TGTGCCAGCAGCTTCCAGGGGGCCCTGCAAGAGACCCAGTACTTC. Encoded protein: CASSFQGALQETQYF. Full variable domain (remainder filled in from reference TRBV7-2 and TRBJ2-5): GAGVSQSPSNKVTEKGKDVELRCDPISGHTALYWYRQSLGQGLEFLIYFQGNSAPDKSGLPSDRFSAERTGGSVSTLTIQRTQQEDSAVYLCASSFQGALQETQYFGPGTRLLVL.

This sequence joins TRBV6-5 and TRBJ2-1; the match to TRBD1 covers 7 bases. The V and J ends lost 5 bases and 4 bases, in that order; junction bases with no gene match: 8. The germline CDR1 and CDR2 sequences are MNHEY and SVGAGI. The CDR3 extends over 15 amino acids. Here the CDR3 reads CASSTGQRMYNEQFF. In nucleotides, the CDR3 is TGTGCCAGCAGTACGGGACAGAGGATGTACAATGAGCAGTTCTTC.

The chain has TRBV11-2 and TRBJ2-5; TRBD1 aligns across 7 bases. CDR1 is SGHAT and CDR2 is FQNNGV in the germline V gene. This CDR3 has 14 residues. Trimming removed 4 bases from V and 4 bases from J; junction bases left unmatched: 6. The CDR3 protein is CASSSQTGLETQYF. In DNA form, the CDR3 reads TGTGCCAGCAGCTCTCAGACAGGGTTAGAGACCCAGTACTTC.

The sample holds a few counts of this clone. The gene calls are TRBV15 and TRBJ2-3, with 9 bases aligning to TRBD1. The CDR3 spans 16 residues. V was pared by 3 bases and J by 1 base, with 5 bases of the junction left unmatched. Germline loops: CDR1 LNHNV, CDR2 YYDKDF (reference sequence). The CDR3 here is CATSRVTGGGTDTQYF. The CDR3 nucleotides read TGTGCCACCAGCAGGGTGACAGGGGGGGGCACAGATACGCAGTATTTT.

The V and J genes are TRBV5-6 and TRBJ1-2; 11 bases map to TRBD1. CDR3 length: 16 residues. Germline CDR1 is SGHDT and CDR2 is YYEEEE. V dropped 2 bases and J dropped 4; count of bases not matched to a gene: 7. CDR3 in DNA: TGTGCCAGCAGCTTACTATCGGGACAGGGGGGCTATGGCTACACCTTC. This encodes CASSLLSGQGGYGYTF.

J is TRBJ1-5 and V is TRBV19, with D tentatively TRBD1 (5 bases). CDR1 LNHDA and CDR2 SQIVND come from the germline V gene (reference sequence). The CDR3 spans 15 residues. V lost 5 bases to trimming and J lost 8 bases, with 19 bases between them. CDR3 sequence (DNA): TGTGCCAGTAGTCTGCCGTTGGACACCCGAAAGCCCCAGCATTTT. This encodes CASSLPLDTRKPQHF.

The J gene is TRBJ1-6, the V gene TRBV6-1; 10 bases are shared with TRBD1. The V gene's germline CDR1 is MNHNS and CDR2 SASEGT. V trimming: 4 bases; J trimming: 0 bases; junction bases outside the gene matches: 6. The length of the CDR3 is 18 residues. This CDR3 is CASSGQGASSSYNSPLHF. The CDR3 bases are TGTGCCAGCAGTGGACAGGGGGCTTCGAGCTCCTATAATTCACCCCTCCACTTT.

The V call is TRBV19, the J call TRBJ2-5; possibly TRBD1 for D (6 bases). From germline, CDR1 is LNHDA and CDR2 SQIVND (reference sequence). V gave up 0 bases and J gave up 9 bases, with 17 bases separating them. The CDR3 consists of 15 residues. CDR3 region: CASSIEPHTGNAQYF. The CDR3 nucleotides are TGTGCCAGTAGTATAGAACCCCATACAGGGAACGCCCAGTACTTC.

This chain links TRBV30 with TRBJ2-3; D gene uncertain. The V and J ends lost 4 bases and 1 base respectively, with 9 bases between them. The CDR3 sequence is 13 residues long. Germline CDR1 and CDR2: GTSNPN and SVGIG (reference sequence). DNA for the CDR3: TGTGCCTGGACCGGAGAGGGCACAGATACGCAGTATTTT. Translation gives CAWTGEGTDTQYF.